The 2 T cell receptor beta chains below were found in one sample sequenced in a study of cytomegalovirus exposure and HLA in healthy donors. Libraries were prepared by immunoSEQ multiplex PCR; TCRdb keeps only in-frame clonotypes and omits some of them. This table has 150,000 to 200,000 clones, roughly 89% appearing once. Sequencing was performed on PBMCs. The receptor source for this set is a woman younger than 30 in good health and CMV-seropositive.

This clone was seen a single time. This rearrangement joins TRBV5-1 to TRBJ1-1; D remains unclear. Germline V gives CDR1 SGHRS, CDR2 YFSETQ. Trimming removed 5 bases at V and 5 bases at J, with 10 bases between. This CDR3 comprises 12 residues. CDR3 amino acids: CASRTTDTEAFF. The CDR3 DNA is TGCGCCAGCAGAACGACTGATACTGAAGCTTTCTTT.

V is TRBV27 and J is TRBJ2-1; D is perhaps TRBD1 (6 bases). V was pared by 6 bases and J by 3 bases, with 9 bases between. Germline V gene data show CDR1 as MNHEY and CDR2 as SMNVEV (reference sequence). The length of the CDR3 is 13 residues. For the CDR3, the DNA is TGTGCCAGCAGCAGGGACATCTACAATGAGCAGTTCTTC. Translation: CASSRDIYNEQFF.